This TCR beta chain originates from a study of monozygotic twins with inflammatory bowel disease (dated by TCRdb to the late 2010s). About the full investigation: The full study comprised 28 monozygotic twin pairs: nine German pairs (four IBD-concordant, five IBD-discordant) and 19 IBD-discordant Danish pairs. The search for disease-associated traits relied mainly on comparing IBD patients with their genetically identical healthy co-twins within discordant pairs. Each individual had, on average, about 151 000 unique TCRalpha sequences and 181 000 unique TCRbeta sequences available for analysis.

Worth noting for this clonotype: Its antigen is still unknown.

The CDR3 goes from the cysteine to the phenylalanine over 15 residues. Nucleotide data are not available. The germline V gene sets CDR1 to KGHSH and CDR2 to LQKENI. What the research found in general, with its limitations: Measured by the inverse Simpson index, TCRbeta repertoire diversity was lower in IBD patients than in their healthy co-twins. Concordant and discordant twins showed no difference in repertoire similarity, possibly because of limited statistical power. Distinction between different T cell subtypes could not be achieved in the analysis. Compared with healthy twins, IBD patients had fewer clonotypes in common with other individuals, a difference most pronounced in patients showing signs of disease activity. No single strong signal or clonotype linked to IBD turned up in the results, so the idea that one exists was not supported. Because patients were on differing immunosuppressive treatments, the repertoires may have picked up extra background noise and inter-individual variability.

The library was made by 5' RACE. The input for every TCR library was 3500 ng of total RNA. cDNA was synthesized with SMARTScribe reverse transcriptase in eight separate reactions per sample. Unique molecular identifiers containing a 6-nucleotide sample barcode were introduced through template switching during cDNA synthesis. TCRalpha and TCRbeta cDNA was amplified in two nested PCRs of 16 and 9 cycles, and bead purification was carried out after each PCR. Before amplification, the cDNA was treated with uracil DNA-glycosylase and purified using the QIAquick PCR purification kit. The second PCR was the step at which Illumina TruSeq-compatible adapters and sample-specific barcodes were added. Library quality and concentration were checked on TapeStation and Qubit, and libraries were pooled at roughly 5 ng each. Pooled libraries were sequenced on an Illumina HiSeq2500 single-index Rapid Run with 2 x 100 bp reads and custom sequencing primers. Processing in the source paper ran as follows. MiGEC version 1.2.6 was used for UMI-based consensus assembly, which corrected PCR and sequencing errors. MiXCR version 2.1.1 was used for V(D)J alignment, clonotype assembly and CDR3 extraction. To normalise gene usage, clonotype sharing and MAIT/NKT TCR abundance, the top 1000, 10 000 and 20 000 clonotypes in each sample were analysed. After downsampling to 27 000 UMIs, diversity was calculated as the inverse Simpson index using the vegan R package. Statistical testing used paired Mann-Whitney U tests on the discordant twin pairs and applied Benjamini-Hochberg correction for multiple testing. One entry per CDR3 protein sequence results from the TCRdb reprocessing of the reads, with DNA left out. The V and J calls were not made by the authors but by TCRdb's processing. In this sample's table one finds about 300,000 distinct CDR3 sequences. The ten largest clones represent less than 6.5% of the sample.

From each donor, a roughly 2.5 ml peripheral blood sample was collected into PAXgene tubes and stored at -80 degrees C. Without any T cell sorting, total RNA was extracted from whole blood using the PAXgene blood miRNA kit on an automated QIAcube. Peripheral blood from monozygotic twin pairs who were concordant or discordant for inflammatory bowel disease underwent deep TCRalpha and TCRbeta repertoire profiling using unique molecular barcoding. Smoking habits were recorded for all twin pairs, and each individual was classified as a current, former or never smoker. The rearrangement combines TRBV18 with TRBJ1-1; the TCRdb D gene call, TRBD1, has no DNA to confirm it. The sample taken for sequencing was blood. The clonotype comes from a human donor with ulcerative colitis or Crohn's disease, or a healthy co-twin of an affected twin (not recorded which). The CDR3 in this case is CASSLRTGGETEAFF.